Listed here are 32 T cell receptor beta chains from one sample, sequenced in a study of T cells expressing NK-cell markers. TCRdb reprocessed the 5' RACE reads, keeping one entry per CDR3 protein, no DNA. The table lists some 300,000 distinct CDR3 sequences, with about 0.39% in the top ten. Sample: blood T cells: a sorted CD56 or NKG2C T cell subset, CD4+ or CD8+ T cells, or bulk PBMC T cells (not recorded which). These TCRs come from a man aged 18-30 years in good health.

This sequence joins TRBV7-8 and TRBJ2-2; TCRdb's D gene call, TRBD2, goes unchecked for lack of DNA. The CDR3 extends over 14 amino acids. Germline V gives CDR1 SGHVS, CDR2 FQNEAQ. CDR3 residues: CASSLARGRGELFF.

This chain connects TRBV29-1 to TRBJ2-2. CDR1 is SQVTM and CDR2 is ANQGSEA in the germline V gene. There are 12 residues in the CDR3. CDR3 protein: CSVEEGAGELFF.

The chain uses TRBV20-1 and TRBJ2-5; the TRBD1 assignment by TCRdb is unverifiable without DNA. CDR1 is DFQATT and CDR2 is SNEGSKA in the germline V gene (reference sequence). The CDR3 has 16 amino acids. The CDR3 reads CSARRLGTAHQETQYF.

V and J are TRBV7-6 and TRBJ2-3; TCRdb's D call of TRBD2 is untestable without DNA. Germline V lookup: CDR1 SGHVS, CDR2 FNYEAQ. The CDR3 totals 15 residues. CDR3 amino acids: CASSILAGDSDTQYF.

V and J are TRBV12-3 or TRBV12-4 and TRBJ1-1. The CDR3 extends over 14 amino acids. This CDR3 reads CASSLKGFDQEAFF.

The rearrangement joins TRBV30 to TRBJ2-7; TCRdb reports TRBD1, a call that lacks DNA to check it against. The germline gives CDR1 GTSNPN, CDR2 SVGIG (reference sequence). CDR3 length: 15 amino acids. CDR3 protein: CAWSDDRGWAREQYF.

V usage is TRBV5-1 and J usage is TRBJ1-2; TCRdb gives TRBD1 as the D gene, but with no DNA this cannot be confirmed. This CDR3 spans 14 amino acids. The germline gives CDR1 SGHRS, CDR2 YFSETQ. The CDR3 reads CASSKGQGQSGYTF.

This sequence joins TRBV20-1 and TRBJ1-5; TCRdb proposes TRBD1, but this gene call is untestable without DNA. There are 14 residues in the CDR3. Germline-derived CDR1 and CDR2 are DFQATT and SNEGSKA (reference sequence). CDR3 amino acids: CSASRGQGSGPQHF.

The CDR3 sequence is CSATRKDYEQYF. The rearrangement joins TRBV20-1 to TRBJ2-7; TCRdb's D gene call, TRBD2, goes unchecked for lack of DNA. CDR1 and CDR2 (germline): DFQATT, SNEGSKA (reference sequence). There are 12 residues in the CDR3.

The rearrangement uses TRBV27 and TRBJ1-6; TCRdb picks TRBD1, but there is no DNA to check that call. CDR1 MNHEY and CDR2 SMNVEV come from the germline V gene (reference sequence). CDR3 length equals 15 residues. The CDR3 protein is CASTSTGALGSPLHF.

The J gene is TRBJ1-1, the V gene TRBV29-1; without DNA, the TCRdb call of TRBD1 cannot be checked. The CDR3 is made up of 14 amino acids. Germline V lookup: CDR1 SQVTM, CDR2 ANQGSEA. The CDR3 here is CSVEGFRRDAEAFF.

The chain carries TRBV29-1 and TRBJ1-1; no DNA is available, so the TRBD1 call from TCRdb remains unchecked. CDR1 SQVTM and CDR2 ANQGSEA come from the germline V gene. This CDR3 is built from 15 residues. CDR3: CSVSGGPTMNTEAFF.

The chain recombines TRBV5-6 with TRBJ2-1; TCRdb proposes TRBD1, but this gene call is untestable without DNA. CDR3 size: 15 residues. In germline, CDR1 is SGHDT, CDR2 YYEEEE. This chain's CDR3 is CASSFRPPGNNEQFF. Full variable domain (outside the CDR3, taken from reference TRBV5-6 and TRBJ2-1): DAGVTQSPTHLIKTRGQQVTLRCSPKSGHDTVSWYQQALGQGPQFIFQYYEEEERQRGNFPDRFSGHQFPNYSSELNVNALLLGDSALYLCASSFRPPGNNEQFFGPGTRLTVL.

This chain connects TRBV12-3 or TRBV12-4 to TRBJ1-2. The CDR3 is 13 amino acids. CDR3 amino acids: CASSFVAVHGYTF.

The chain links TRBV10-2 to TRBJ2-3; TCRdb selects TRBD1, and the lack of DNA leaves this call unchecked. CDR1 and CDR2 (germline): WSHSY, SAAADI. The CDR3 runs 13 residues. CDR3 in amino acids: CASNIAGPDTQYF.

The chain recombines TRBV5-1 with TRBJ2-5; TCRdb indicates TRBD2, and absent DNA this call remains unverified. Germline V gene lookup returns CDR1 SGHRS and CDR2 YFSETQ. There are 13 residues in the CDR3. This chain's CDR3 is CASMISAQETQYF.

The chain combines TRBV7-9 with TRBJ2-7; there is no DNA to check the TCRdb D call of TRBD2. This CDR3 spans 16 amino acids. Germline CDR1 is SEHNR and CDR2 is FQNEAQ (reference sequence). The CDR3 sequence: CASSPQATSGVYEQYF. The full variable domain, rest sourced from reference TRBV7-9 and TRBJ2-7, is DTGVSQNPRHKITKRGQNVTFRCDPISEHNRLYWYRQTLGQGPEFLTYFQNEAQLEKSRLLSDRFSAERPKGSFSTLEIQRTEQGDSAMYLCASSPQATSGVYEQYFGPGTRLTVT.

The chain employs TRBV12-3 or TRBV12-4 and TRBJ2-2; TCRdb selects TRBD2, and the lack of DNA leaves this call unchecked. The CDR3 covers 15 residues. The CDR3 spells CASSLLAGLTGELFF.

This chain connects TRBV20-1 to TRBJ2-3; TCRdb's assignment of TRBD2 cannot be checked, as there is no DNA. The CDR3 is made up of 15 amino acids. Germline-derived CDR1 and CDR2 are DFQATT and SNEGSKA (reference sequence). The CDR3 sequence is CSARDSGTITDTQYF.

The CDR3 reads CASSYSPASTDTQYF. V gene TRBV6-5 combines with J gene TRBJ2-3. In germline, CDR1 is MNHEY, CDR2 SVGAGI. The CDR3 runs 15 residues.

The chain carries TRBV7-8 and TRBJ1-1. The CDR3 consists of 13 residues. The germline gives CDR1 SGHVS, CDR2 FQNEAQ. The CDR3 region is CASSFSGITEAFF.

The chain uses TRBV5-5 and TRBJ2-1. This CDR3 comprises 15 residues. Germline V lookup: CDR1 SGHKS, CDR2 YYEKEE (reference sequence). CDR3 residues: CASSLEPFSYNEQFF.

The rearrangement joins TRBV18 to TRBJ2-1; the D call from TCRdb, TRBD1, cannot be confirmed without DNA. The CDR3 contains 14 residues. Germline lookup yields CDR1 KGHSH and CDR2 LQKENI. CDR3 sequence reads: CASSPPARVNEQFF.

V and J are TRBV19 and TRBJ2-5; TCRdb indicates TRBD2, and absent DNA this call remains unverified. The germline CDR1 and CDR2 sequences are LNHDA and SQIVND (reference sequence). CDR3 length: 15 residues. CDR3 residues: CASSIGTSGQETQYF.

The chain employs TRBV6-1 and TRBJ2-1; there is no DNA to check the TCRdb D call of TRBD2. The germline V gene encodes CDR1 MNHNS and CDR2 SASEGT. CDR3 size: 16 residues. CDR3 residues: CASSKHSESYYNEQFF.

The chain employs TRBV27 and TRBJ2-4. In germline, CDR1 is MNHEY, CDR2 SMNVEV (reference sequence). The CDR3 is 15 residues long. The CDR3 here is CASSLTGIAKNIQYF.

This chain's CDR3 is CSARLAGVHEHYF. The V gene is TRBV20-1, the J gene TRBJ2-7; with no DNA, the TCRdb D assignment of TRBD2 cannot be verified. CDR3 length: 13 amino acids. CDR1 and CDR2 (germline): DFQATT, SNEGSKA (reference sequence).

V gene TRBV5-1 combines with J gene TRBJ2-1; TCRdb selects TRBD2, and the lack of DNA leaves this call unchecked. Germline V gene data show CDR1 as SGHRS and CDR2 as YFSETQ. This CDR3 has 19 amino acids. The CDR3 sequence: CASSLSGLAGERTYNEQFF.

The genes are TRBV12-3 or TRBV12-4 and TRBJ2-3; there is no DNA to check the TCRdb D call of TRBD2. The CDR3 consists of 14 residues. The CDR3 protein is CASRKRDGADTQYF.

The chain is built from TRBV20-1 and TRBJ2-4; TCRdb selects TRBD1, and the lack of DNA leaves this call unchecked. CDR1 and CDR2 from the germline V gene are DFQATT and SNEGSKA (reference sequence). The CDR3 has 13 residues. The CDR3 protein is CSASLGRGYIQYF.

The CDR3 sequence: CASSKGGFTDTQYF. The chain links TRBV12-3 or TRBV12-4 to TRBJ2-3; the D call from TCRdb, TRBD1, cannot be confirmed without DNA. CDR3 size: 14 residues.

CDR3 amino acids: CAIRGTGSPTDTQYF. The chain has TRBV10-3 and TRBJ2-3; TCRdb reports TRBD1, a call that lacks DNA to check it against. The CDR3 is made up of 15 amino acids. CDR1 ENHRY and CDR2 SYGVKD come from the germline V gene.